Included here is one T cell receptor (beta chain) sequence, with context. The data were obtained in a study of blood T cell repertoires in COVID-19. Study details: Some COVID-19 samples were acute and others convalescent; all came from the United States, Italy and Spain. Sources were T cells, B-cell-depleted T cells, or PBMCs; the material itself was cDNA or gDNA.

Per the original methods: Amplification from reference gene primers served as the basis for estimated nucleated cell counts. Profiling relied on immunoSEQ multiplex PCR, and the TCRdb table lists in-frame clones only, not all of them. From that table come the V and J calls and clone size; the DNA was used to work out D and trimming. The sample lists around 20,000 clones, roughly 90% occurring once. This CDR3 is 15 amino acids long. With V trimmed by 6 bases and J by 1 base, 6 bases remained unmatched. CDR1 is MNHNY, CDR2 SVGAGI, per germline (reference sequence). Sequenced: peripheral blood. The source is a man between 35 and 55 years old with active COVID-19. The chain couples TRBV6-6 to TRBJ1-3, with 7 bases matching TRBD1. As DNA, the CDR3 is TGTGCCAGCAGCCCAGGGACAGCTTCTGGAAACACCATATATTTT. It is translated as CASSPGTASGNTIYF.